The entry below describes one T cell receptor beta chain. The antigen is not known. Together with a sample-barcoded 5' primer, a J-beta primer mix was included in a second PCR lasting about 6 to 11 cycles. TCRdb independently ran MiXCR on the 5' RACE reads; one entry per CDR3 protein. The sample includes more than 500,000 distinct CDR3 sequences, about 25% seen only once; the top ten take over 3.5%. The record originates from a study of blood T cells in healthy people across ages. Study outcomes and limitations: Unsorted PBMC input precluded a conclusive naive versus antigen-experienced comparison. Among T cells, TCR beta diversity per million cells dropped roughly linearly as age rose.

Healthy Russian Caucasian donors spanned ages about 6 to 95 years. The same sample was also studied in work on T cells of mothers and their children. From that report: Mothers yielded over 8.5 million CDR3 reads, children approximately 2.8 million each.

The material sequenced was blood. The TCR sequence derives from a boy aged 2-15 years in good health.

The CDR3 sequence is CASSATSGAYNEQFF. In DNA, the CDR3 is TGCGCCAGCAGTGCCACAAGCGGGGCCTACAATGAGCAGTTCTTC. The rearrangement joins TRBV5-1 to TRBJ2-1; 7 nucleotides line up with TRBD2. V was pared by 5 bases and J by 2 bases, with 7 bases of the junction left unmatched. Germline-derived CDR1 and CDR2 are SGHRS and YFSETQ. This CDR3 comprises 15 residues. Filled out from reference TRBV5-1 and TRBJ2-1, the complete variable domain reads KAGVTQTPRYLIKTRGQQVTLSCSPISGHRSVSWYQQTPGQGLQFLFEYFSETQRNKGNFPGRFSGRQFSNSRSEMNVSTLELGDSALYLCASSATSGAYNEQFFGPGTRLTVL.